The 3 T cell receptor beta chains presented below share a single source sample, sequenced in a study of long-term antiretroviral therapy in people with HIV. Version v3.0 of the immunoSEQ assay was performed at survey level. TCRdb's copy holds only in-frame clones and misses some; the assay was immunoSEQ multiplex PCR. The sample has about 11,000 clones, about 80% seen once; the top ten hold around a fifth. The input for sequencing was unsorted PBMCs, taken at the start of antiretroviral therapy, before treatment. These receptor sequences come from a man aged 25 to 40 with HIV.

The J gene is TRBJ1-4, the V gene TRBV19; D ambiguous. The CDR3 is 15 amino acids. V lost 7 bases and J 7 bases, leaving 19 bases between the germline ends. Per the germline V gene, CDR1 is LNHDA and CDR2 is SQIVND (reference sequence). The CDR3, as DNA: TGTGCCAGTAATACGGGGTTGGGAGTAATTGAAAAACTGTTTTTT. This sequence encodes CASNTGLGVIEKLFF.

The J gene is TRBJ2-1, the V gene TRBV12-5; possible D gene TRBD1, 5 bases. From germline, CDR1 is LGHNT and CDR2 FRNRAP. The CDR3 covers 15 residues. The ends were cut back, 2 bases at V and 0 bases at J, with 8 bases in the middle. The CDR3 DNA reads TGTGCTAGTGGTTTGTGGCAGGGCTCCTACAATGAGCAGTTCTTC. It yields the protein CASGLWQGSYNEQFF.

The rearrangement links TRBV7-2 to TRBJ1-3; D may be TRBD1 (6 bases). Per germline, CDR1 SGHTA and CDR2 FQGNSA. This CDR3 contains 15 residues. Trimming removed 7 bases at V and 4 bases at J, with 17 bases between. The DNA of the CDR3 is TGTGCCAGCACCCTTTGGGGGGCGGCCGGAAACACCATATATTTT. Protein sequence: CASTLWGAAGNTIYF.